The rows below give T cell receptor beta chains drawn from one sample of a study of OX40 agonist ivuxolimab in advanced cancers. The protocol was immunoSEQ multiplex PCR, while the TCRdb copy is restricted to in-frame clones and leaves out a portion. This sample yields about 76,000 clones, of which 89% are seen a single time; roughly 0.19% belongs to the top ten. The material was CD4+ or CD8+ T cells sorted from blood, obtained in a trial of the OX40 agonist ivuxolimab. Source of these receptors: an adult with an advanced solid tumor such as melanoma, head and neck, liver or kidney cancer. Both conserved end residues are part of each CDR3. A D gene is named only where the DNA matches it firmly. Size values are once, few and many counts, or a class for expanded clones, and some rows have none.

CDR3 DNA: TGTGCCAGCTCAACGTACAGGGAGAACACTGAAGCTTTCTTT
CDR3 protein: CASSTYRENTEAFF
J gene: TRBJ1-1
D gene: NA
clone size: NA
V gene: TRBV18

CDR3 DNA: TGTGCTAGTGGTTTTGGGAGCTACGAGCAGTACTTC
CDR3 protein: CASGFGSYEQYF
J gene: TRBJ2-7
D gene: NA
clone size: NA
V gene: TRBV12-5

CDR3 DNA: TGTGCCAGCAGCTTAGCCCCATGGCGGGATGAGCAGTTCTTC
CDR3 protein: CASSLAPWRDEQFF
J gene: TRBJ2-1
D gene: NA
clone size: NA
V gene: TRBV7-2

CDR3 DNA: TGTGCCAGCAGCTTACGGGGACACAATAATTCACCCCTCCACTTT
CDR3 protein: CASSLRGHNNSPLHF
J gene: TRBJ1-6
D gene: NA
clone size: NA
V gene: TRBV5-6

CDR3 DNA: TGTGCCAGCAGCTCCCGGACAGGGGGCCTAGGAAACACCATATATTTT
CDR3 protein: CASSSRTGGLGNTIYF
J gene: TRBJ1-3
D gene: TRBD1
clone size: NA
V gene: TRBV7-2

CDR3 DNA: TGTGCCAGCAGCCCCCCCAGGCTGAACACTGAAGCTTTCTTT
CDR3 protein: CASSPPRLNTEAFF
J gene: TRBJ1-1
D gene: NA
clone size: NA
V gene: TRBV7-8

CDR3 DNA: TGCAGCGTTGAAGGCACGGGCGGTTCTAACTATGGCTACACCTTC
CDR3 protein: CSVEGTGGSNYGYTF
J gene: TRBJ1-2
D gene: NA
clone size: NA
V gene: TRBV29-1

CDR3 DNA: TGTGCCAGCAGTGAAGAGGGGACTAGCTTATACGAGCAGTACTTC
CDR3 protein: CASSEEGTSLYEQYF
J gene: TRBJ2-7
D gene: TRBD2
clone size: few
V gene: TRBV2

CDR3 DNA: TGTGCCAGCAGCTCCAGGGTAATGAACACTGAAGCTTTCTTT
CDR3 protein: CASSSRVMNTEAFF
J gene: TRBJ1-1
D gene: NA
clone size: NA
V gene: TRBV7-9

CDR3 DNA: TGCAGCGTTGTCCGGGGCCTCTCCACTGAAGCTTTCTTT
CDR3 protein: CSVVRGLSTEAFF
J gene: TRBJ1-1
D gene: NA
clone size: NA
V gene: TRBV29-1

CDR3 DNA: TGTGCCAGCAGTGACCGAGGGACCGGCAAAGGAACCCAGTACTTC
CDR3 protein: CASSDRGTGKGTQYF
J gene: TRBJ2-5
D gene: NA
clone size: NA
V gene: TRBV2

CDR3 DNA: TGCAGTGGACTAGCGGGAGATACGCAGTATTTT
CDR3 protein: CSGLAGDTQYF
J gene: TRBJ2-3
D gene: TRBD2
clone size: NA
V gene: TRBV20-1

CDR3 DNA: TGTGCCAGCAGCGTAGCTACAGGGGGGGAGATTTATGGCTACACCTTC
CDR3 protein: CASSVATGGEIYGYTF
J gene: TRBJ1-2
D gene: TRBD1
clone size: NA
V gene: TRBV9

CDR3 DNA: TGTGCCGCCGACAGGGTCGGAACTGAAGCTTTCTTT
CDR3 protein: CAADRVGTEAFF
J gene: TRBJ1-1
D gene: TRBD1
clone size: NA
V gene: TRBV28

CDR3 DNA: TGCGCCAGCAGCTCCACTAGCGGGGGGGCCGGAATAGATACGCAGTATTTT
CDR3 protein: CASSSTSGGAGIDTQYF
J gene: TRBJ2-3
D gene: TRBD2
clone size: once
V gene: TRBV5-1